Given below is one T cell receptor (beta chain) in context. Clones were sequenced by immunoSEQ multiplex PCR, and TCRdb holds only the in-frame ones, with some missing. The sample has 84,000 or so clones; around 94% are singletons. The data originate from a study of OX40 agonist ivuxolimab in advanced cancers. Background on the study: Every patient in dose escalation had hepatocellular carcinoma, melanoma, renal cell or head and neck cancer. Partial response was recorded in three patients: one hepatocellular carcinoma and two cutaneous melanoma cases.

Cycle 7 day 1, cycle 4 day 1, and baseline were the timepoints at which blood was sampled. The ends were cut back, 0 bases at V and 2 bases at J, with 7 bases in the middle. CDR1 MNHEY and CDR2 SMNVEV come from the germline V gene (reference sequence). This CDR3 is built from 14 residues. This specimen consisted of CD4+ or CD8+ T cells sorted from blood, obtained in a trial of the OX40 agonist ivuxolimab. This chain joins TRBV27 and TRBJ1-2; D is possibly TRBD1 (6 bases). This clonotype was sampled from an adult with an advanced solid tumor such as melanoma, head and neck, liver or kidney cancer. CDR3 protein: CASSLSQGNYGYTF. For the CDR3, the DNA is TGTGCCAGCAGTTTATCGCAGGGGAACTATGGCTACACCTTC.